This TCR beta chain was observed in a study of cytomegalovirus exposure and HLA in healthy donors. General study findings and limits: In a later analysis, specific HLA alleles were associated with under 20,000 TCR beta sequences at a 0.05 false discovery rate. Available immune exposure information was restricted to CMV serostatus only. Using the classifier, cytomegalovirus status was reportedly diagnosed with high specificity and sensitivity.

Trimming left V 5 bases short and J 5 bases short, with 16 bases between. Looked up from germline, CDR1 is MNHEY and CDR2 is SVGAGI. The CDR3 contains 15 residues. Use of 60 Vbeta and 13 Jbeta primers characterized the PCR. Assay: immunoSEQ multiplex PCR; the TCRdb copy retains only in-frame clones and omits some. Among about 140,000 clones listed, 80% were seen once. A note on this clone: Its specificity is unknown.

The source of this sequence is a man in his thirties or forties in good health and CMV-seronegative. What was sequenced was PBMCs. J is TRBJ1-5 and V is TRBV6-5; a possible D gene is TRBD1 (6 bases). The CDR3 loop reads CASSPERGSHQPQHF. CDR3 DNA sequence: TGTGCCAGCAGTCCCGAGAGGGGGAGCCATCAGCCCCAGCATTTT.